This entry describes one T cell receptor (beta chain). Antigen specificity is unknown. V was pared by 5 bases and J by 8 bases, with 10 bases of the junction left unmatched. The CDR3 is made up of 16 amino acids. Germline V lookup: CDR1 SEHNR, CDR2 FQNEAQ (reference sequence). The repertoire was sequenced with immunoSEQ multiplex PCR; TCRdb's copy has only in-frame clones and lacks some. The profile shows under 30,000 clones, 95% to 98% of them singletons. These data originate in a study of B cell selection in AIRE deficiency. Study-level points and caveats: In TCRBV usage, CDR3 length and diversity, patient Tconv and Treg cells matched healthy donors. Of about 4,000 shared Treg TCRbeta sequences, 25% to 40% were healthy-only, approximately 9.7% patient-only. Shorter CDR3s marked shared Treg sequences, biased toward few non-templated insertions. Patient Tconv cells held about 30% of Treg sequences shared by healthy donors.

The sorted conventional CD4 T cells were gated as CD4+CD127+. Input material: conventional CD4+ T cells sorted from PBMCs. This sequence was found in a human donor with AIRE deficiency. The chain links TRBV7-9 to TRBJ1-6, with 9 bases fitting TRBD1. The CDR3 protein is CASSVRRDREHSPLHF. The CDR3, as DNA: TGTGCCAGCAGCGTACGGCGGGACAGGGAACATTCACCCCTCCACTTT.